This TCR beta chain was identified during a study of CD8 T cells in ankylosing spondylitis (dated by TCRdb to the late 2010s). Background for the entire study: The study profiled T cell receptor beta repertoires in healthy donors and ankylosing spondylitis patients to find disease-linked TCR variants. The whole study cohort included 108 healthy donors and roughly 24 ankylosing spondylitis patients. Samples of peripheral blood were taken, and for ankylosing spondylitis patients, synovial fluid was collected as well.

The CDR3 covers 15 residues, taking in both the cysteine and the phenylalanine. The sequence is cut down to CDR3 DNA, 45 bases in frame from base 1. V is clipped by 4 bases and J by 2 bases, and the sequence between their germline boundaries is 12 bases long. The germline V gene provides CDR1 MGHRA and CDR2 YSYEKL. The table lists this clonotype with a few counts. What this receptor recognizes is not known. Base qualities were left out, and no much larger clone turns up one base away. TCRdb shows the sequencer as Illumina HiSeq 2500. TCR beta libraries were prepared by quantitative 5'-RACE with molecular barcodes. Per the source publication's procedure: Disease-linked TCR variants were identified with a new computational method built on a probabilistic model of VDJ rearrangement. Using fastp trimming at Q25 and MiXCR clonotype assembly, TCRdb reanalyzed the public sequencing data and kept in-frame beta chains. Duplicate CDR3 protein sequences are folded into a single record with the most common DNA and genes. The V and J calls were not made by the authors but by TCRdb's processing. The table for this sample lists some 85,000 distinct CDR3 sequences; roughly 8.8% of them were counted only once. The ten largest account for about 30% of the sample.

Study-level results and caveats: Significant enrichment of the disease-linked clones was reported in matched synovial fluid samples from ankylosing spondylitis patients. Some of the motif variants had been reported before in the synovial fluid and blood of reactive arthritis patients, a finding that suggests common disease-initiation mechanisms. Blood from ankylosing spondylitis patients appeared to be characterized by a TCR beta motif composed of under ten highly homologous amino acid variants. The disease-linked clones showed a CD8+ phenotype and occurred at relatively low frequencies in peripheral blood.

The sequenced sample consisted of blood, either unsorted or a sorted T cell fraction (not recorded which). The clonotype comes from a male donor with ankylosing spondylitis. Here the chain combines TRBV4-1 and TRBJ1-5, with the D segment identity uncertain. The DNA reads TGCGCCAGCAGCCCCTCCGGAGGCGGCAATCAGCCCCAGCATTTT. Translated, this gives CASSPSGGGNQPQHF.